This T cell receptor beta chain was identified during a study of control samples from healthy donors and cancer patients (dated by TCRdb to about 2020). For CDR1 and CDR2, the germline V gene (reference sequence) lists MNHEY and SMNVEV. The CDR3 measures 15 amino acids from cysteine to phenylalanine. Here the CDR3 DNA is all that survives: 45 bases in frame from base 1. At the junction V is shortened by 2 bases and J by 0 bases, with 10 bases in between. Points on this clone: This receptor's antigen is unknown. No base quality values were provided; no much bigger clone lies one nucleotide off.

Library preparation employed the immunoSEQ multiplex PCR assay. Here the immuneACCESS table is served through TCRdb, limited to in-frame sequences with V and J called. Missing clones are a known gap in these copies; in checked studies unresolved V genes cover under half, and the rest lacks a known reason. In this sample the table shows 45,000 to 55,000 clones, over 90% of which occur a single time. The top ten clones comprise 23% of the sample. The clonotype was recovered from a woman aged 45 to 65 with head and neck cancer. The specimen sequenced was PBMCs. This sequence uses TRBV27 and TRBJ1-1; 5 matching bases give a weak D call of TRBD1. In nucleotide form, the sequence is TGTGCCAGCAGTTTAACCGGACACATGAACACTGAAGCTTTCTTT. This codes for CASSLTGHMNTEAFF.